This entry is about one T cell receptor beta chain. What it recognizes is unknown. Quantitative 5'-RACE with molecular barcodes generated TCR beta libraries. TCRdb re-called the 5' RACE reads through MiXCR, storing one row per CDR3 protein. The table shows 27,000 or so distinct CDR3 sequences, with 7.9% occurring only once. The data derive from a study of CD8 T cells in ankylosing spondylitis. V dropped 1 base and J dropped 1 base, with 10 bases sitting between them. CDR1 is SGHTA, CDR2 FQGNSA, per germline. The CDR3 is made up of 15 amino acids. Regarding the study as a whole: Some motif variants were previously reported in reactive arthritis synovial fluid and blood. Ankylosing spondylitis blood appeared to carry a characteristic TCR beta motif of roughly 8 highly homologous variants.

This clonotype originated in a male donor with ankylosing spondylitis or in good health (not recorded which). The chain uses TRBV7-2 and TRBJ1-1, with D possibly being TRBD1 (6 bases). The specimen sequenced was blood. DNA of the CDR3: TGTGCCAGCAGCTTAGTAGGACAGAGGAACACTGAAGCTTTCTTT. Protein product: CASSLVGQRNTEAFF.